This T cell receptor beta chain originates from a study of cytomegalovirus exposure and HLA in healthy donors. In the PCR, 60 Vbeta and 13 Jbeta primers were used. Sequencing was performed with immunoSEQ multiplex PCR; in TCRdb, only in-frame clones are kept and a portion is missing. Of approximately 240,000 clones in the sample, about three quarters were seen once. Findings and limits, study-wide: The investigators catalogued 164 TCR beta chains as cytomegalovirus-associated. Per a later analysis, 15,000 to 20,000 TCR beta sequences showed association with HLA alleles at 0.05 false discovery rate. In a later analysis, V- and J-gene trimming of beta chains associated with a DCLRE1C missense variant, replicated independently.

This CDR3 has 15 amino acids. Germline CDR1 reads GTSNPN; CDR2 reads SVGIG (reference sequence). Trimming cost V 1 base and J 11 bases, with 21 bases left between them. About this clone itself: Antigen: not known.

This chain links TRBV30 with TRBJ1-5; a weak D match, TRBD1 (6 bases). The clonotype comes from a woman aged 55-75 years in good health and CMV-seropositive. Sequenced: PBMCs. The CDR3 DNA reads TGTGCCTGGAGTGGAGGCCCCCAGGGGTCGGAGGCCCAGCATTTT. This translates into CAWSGGPQGSEAQHF.